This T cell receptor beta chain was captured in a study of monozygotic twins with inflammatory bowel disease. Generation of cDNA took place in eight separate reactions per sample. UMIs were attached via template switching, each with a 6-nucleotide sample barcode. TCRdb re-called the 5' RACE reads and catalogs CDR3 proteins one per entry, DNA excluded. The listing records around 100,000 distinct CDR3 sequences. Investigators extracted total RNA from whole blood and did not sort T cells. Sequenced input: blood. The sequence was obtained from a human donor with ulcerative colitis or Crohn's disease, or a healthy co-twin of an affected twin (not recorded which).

This CDR3 is CASSPRGLAGEEQFF. The chain recombines TRBV12-3 or TRBV12-4 with TRBJ2-1; TCRdb picks TRBD2, but there is no DNA to check that call. The CDR3 is 15 amino acids.